The 12 T cell receptor beta chains listed next were all sequenced from one sample in a study of cytomegalovirus exposure and HLA in healthy donors (dated by TCRdb to about 2017). Library preparation used the immunoSEQ multiplex PCR assay. The multiplex PCR relied on a mix of 60 forward primers for TCR Vbeta segments and 13 reverse primers for TCR Jbeta segments. The source is immuneACCESS, and TCRdb retained only in-frame sequences with V and J called. Part of the clones is not carried over; for the studies checked, unresolved V genes explain less than half of this, and the remainder is unexplained. This sample gives about 98,000 clones in total; about four fifths of them show up just once. The ten largest clones represent 9.5% to 12% of the sample. Material for sequencing was PBMCs. Receptors were obtained from a man younger than 35 in good health and CMV-seropositive.

This clone was detected only once. The V call is TRBV2, the J call TRBJ2-3; 10 nucleotides align to TRBD2. The CDR3 covers 14 residues. The germline V gene has CDR1 SNHLY and CDR2 FYNNEI. V gave up 5 bases and J gave up 6 bases; unmatched junction bases: 5. Written as DNA, the CDR3 is TGTGCCAGCAGTCCGGGACTAGCGACGGATACGCAGTATTTT. It encodes CASSPGLATDTQYF.

This CDR3 reads CATGQGGYEQYF. DNA of the CDR3: TGTGCCACCGGACAGGGAGGATACGAGCAGTACTTC. This chain connects TRBV19 to TRBJ2-5; TRBD1 matches 8 bases. Matching the DNA end better, TRBJ2-7 makes the J call doubtful. The CDR3 is 12 residues long. CDR1 is LNHDA and CDR2 is SQIVND in the germline V gene (reference sequence).

The gene calls are TRBV7-9 and TRBJ2-1; D remains ambiguous. CDR3 length equals 14 residues. The germline V gene encodes CDR1 SEHNR and CDR2 FQNEAQ (reference sequence). Deletions cut 0 bases from V and 3 bases from J, with 6 bases between. The CDR3 DNA reads as TGTGCCAGCAGCTTAGCCCAGAACTACAATGAGCAGTTCTTC. Translated: CASSLAQNYNEQFF.

V and J are TRBV5-6 and TRBJ1-1, with D possibly being TRBD1 (6 bases). CDR1 and CDR2 from the germline V gene are SGHDT and YYEEEE. The CDR3 length is 12 residues. The germline V and J ends were trimmed by 5 bases and 6 bases, with 11 bases remaining between them. The CDR3 reads CASSHNRAEAFF. The CDR3 DNA follows: TGTGCCAGCAGTCATAACAGGGCTGAAGCTTTCTTT.

This chain uses TRBV9 with TRBJ1-1, with TRBD1 matching over 7 bases. This CDR3 has 15 residues. Germline CDR1 and CDR2: SGDLS and YYNGEE. The J segment lost 1 base and the V segment lost 0 bases, leaving 3 bases of the junction unmatched. CDR3 region: CASSVGGTENTEAFF. The CDR3 bases are TGTGCCAGCAGCGTAGGAGGGACAGAGAACACTGAAGCTTTCTTT.

The rearrangement uses TRBV7-9 and TRBJ2-7; the match to TRBD2 covers 8 bases. Per the germline V gene, CDR1 is SEHNR and CDR2 is FQNEAQ (reference sequence). The CDR3 is 16 residues long. The V and J ends lost 4 bases and 0 bases, in that order; junction bases with no gene match: 8. CDR3 coding DNA: TGTGCCAGCAGCTCCGCCCGCGGGGGGTACTCCTACGAGCAGTACTTC. It translates to CASSSARGGYSYEQYF.

The chain combines TRBV6-5 with TRBJ2-2, with a tentative D call TRBD1 (6 bases). CDR1 and CDR2 (germline): MNHEY, SVGAGI. Trimming pared 7 bases from V and 5 bases from J, leaving 14 bases between. This CDR3 is built from 14 residues. The CDR3 bases are TGTGCCAGCACCCTTACGGGGACAACCGGGGAGCTGTTTTTT. As protein: CASTLTGTTGELFF.

The V and J genes are TRBV29-1 and TRBJ1-2; D unclear. Trimming cost V 4 bases and J 4 bases, with 7 bases left between them. CDR1 is SQVTM, CDR2 ANQGSEA, per germline. The CDR3 totals 11 residues. As DNA, the CDR3 is TGCAGCGTTGGAGCGCCCTATGGCTACACCTTC. Protein product: CSVGAPYGYTF.

The chain has TRBV27 and TRBJ2-3; 8 bases line up with TRBD2. The CDR3 is 15 amino acids. Per the germline V gene, CDR1 is MNHEY and CDR2 is SMNVEV (reference sequence). The V segment lost 5 bases and the J segment 0 bases; nucleotides outside the gene matches: 4. The CDR3 nucleotides are TGTGCCAGCAGTGTCGGGACTAGAAGCACAGATACGCAGTATTTT. The encoded protein is CASSVGTRSTDTQYF.

The chain combines TRBV5-4 with TRBJ2-7; the D gene is possibly TRBD2 (5 bases). V lost 4 bases and J lost 3, with 11 bases in between. The V gene's germline CDR1 is SGHNT and CDR2 YYREEE (reference sequence). The CDR3 consists of 13 residues. DNA of the CDR3: TGTGCCAGCAGCCCCAATCGGGACTACGAGCAGTACTTC. Protein sequence: CASSPNRDYEQYF.

The rearrangement joins TRBV7-8 to TRBJ2-7; D is possibly TRBD1 (6 bases). CDR3 size: 15 residues. The V gene's germline CDR1 is SGHVS and CDR2 FQNEAQ. V shed 5 bases and J shed 5 bases, with 19 bases lying between them. The DNA of the CDR3 is TGTGCCAGCAGCCAGAACCTACAGGGAGCCAACGAGCAGTACTTC. This codes for CASSQNLQGANEQYF.

This chain links TRBV9 with TRBJ2-2; the match to TRBD2 covers 8 bases. The CDR3 runs to 17 residues. V was clipped by 4 bases and J by 4 bases; unmatched bases: 12. CDR1 and CDR2 (germline): SGDLS, YYNGEE. The CDR3: CASSFTGTRGRTGELFF. The DNA of the CDR3 is TGTGCCAGCAGCTTCACCGGGACTAGAGGCCGCACCGGGGAGCTGTTTTTT.